A single sample gave rise to the 19 T cell receptor beta chains below, sequenced in a study of CD8+ T cells in alopecia areata. Noted treatment: oral pan-JAK inhibitor, 5-10 mg twice daily. RNA extraction was followed by reverse transcription into cDNA, which acted as the sequencing template. The method was immunoSEQ multiplex PCR; TCRdb's version includes in-frame clones alone and lacks a portion of them. The sample yields around 200,000 clones, roughly 61% seen once. The sequencing here drew on CD8+ T cells sorted from blood, taken at week 24, from a patient treated with tofacitinib. The receptors stem from a human donor with alopecia areata.

This chain links TRBV13 with TRBJ2-7; 8 bases line up with TRBD2. With 0 bases clipped from V and 6 bases from J, the junction kept 4 bases outside the gene matches. Looked up from germline, CDR1 is PRHDT and CDR2 is FYEKMQ (reference sequence). This CDR3 has 14 amino acids. The CDR3 loop reads CASSLGLREGEQYF. The DNA of the CDR3 is TGTGCCAGCAGCTTAGGCCTACGGGAGGGCGAGCAGTACTTC.

This clone was detected a few times. J is TRBJ2-2 and V is TRBV2, with 7 bases identical to TRBD2. CDR3 size: 12 residues. In germline, CDR1 is SNHLY, CDR2 FYNNEI. The V segment lost 8 bases and the J segment 3 bases; nucleotides outside the gene matches: 0. CDR3 sequence: CASGGDTGELFF. DNA of the CDR3: TGTGCCAGCGGGGGGGACACCGGGGAGCTGTTTTTT.

This clone was counted only a few times. V gene TRBV5-1 combines with J gene TRBJ2-7; 14 positions match TRBD2. Trimming at V came to 0 bases and at J to 3 bases, leaving 8 bases not matched to a gene. The germline V gene encodes CDR1 SGHRS and CDR2 YFSETQ. CDR3 size: 18 residues. The CDR3 coding sequence is TGCGCCAGCAGCTTGGTCGGCTTGGGGACTAGCGGGAGCTACGAGCAGTACTTC. This encodes CASSLVGLGTSGSYEQYF.

Regarding this clone: The same CDR3 is also encoded by other DNA sequences in this sample. The V gene is TRBV5-6, the J gene TRBJ2-3; perhaps TRBD1 as D (6 bases). This CDR3 is built from 12 residues. V lost 2 bases, J lost 5 bases, and 6 bases lay in between. Germline V lookup: CDR1 SGHDT, CDR2 YYEEEE. DNA for the CDR3: TGTGCCAGCAGCTTAGGGGGAGATACGCAGTATTTT. Protein: CASSLGGDTQYF.

The chain employs TRBV9 and TRBJ2-3; D not certain. Trimming shortened V by 3 bases and J by 1 base, and 6 bases separated the two germline ends. CDR1 and CDR2 (germline): SGDLS, YYNGEE. This CDR3 has 13 amino acids. As DNA, the CDR3 is TGTGCCAGCAGCGCCCCTGGCACAGATACGCAGTATTTT. It codes for CASSAPGTDTQYF.

The chain carries TRBV29-1 and TRBJ2-5, with D tentatively TRBD2 (6 bases). CDR3 length: 15 amino acids. With 4 bases removed from V and 2 bases from J, the gap between germline ends came to 17 bases. CDR1 and CDR2 (germline): SQVTM, ANQGSEA. The CDR3 nucleotides are TGCAGCGTTGGTTCGGGACTGTACATTCAAGAGACCCAGTACTTC. Protein sequence: CSVGSGLYIQETQYF.

The J gene is TRBJ1-5, the V gene TRBV7-6; the D is unclear. Trimming stripped 3 bases from V and 7 bases from J, with 10 bases between. The CDR3 is 13 amino acids. Germline CDR1 reads SGHVS; CDR2 reads FNYEAQ. This CDR3 is CASSFGSRQPQHF. The CDR3, as DNA: TGTGCCAGCAGCTTCGGGTCCAGGCAGCCCCAGCATTTT.

The genes are TRBV4-1 and TRBJ1-2; D is uncertain. There are 13 residues in the CDR3. CDR1 MGHRA and CDR2 YSYEKL come from the germline V gene. V lost 0 bases and J lost 4, with 6 bases in between. CDR3: CASSQDTFYGYTF. DNA of the CDR3: TGCGCCAGCAGCCAAGACACATTCTATGGCTACACCTTC.

The chain recombines TRBV25-1 with TRBJ2-1; D might be TRBD1 or TRBD2, each matching 6 bases. The V and J ends lost 7 bases and 6 bases respectively, with 10 bases between them. In germline, CDR1 is MGHDK, CDR2 SYGVNS. The CDR3 covers 12 residues. The CDR3 DNA is TGTGCCAGCATGGGGGGCGGCAATGAGCAGTTCTTC. Its translation: CASMGGGNEQFF.

V and J are TRBV10-3 and TRBJ2-7; D possibly matches TRBD1 or TRBD2 (5 bases each). This CDR3 has 15 amino acids. CDR1 and CDR2 (germline): ENHRY, SYGVKD. The V and J ends lost 4 bases and 1 base respectively, with 14 bases between them. This CDR3 is CAISVSREGSYEQYF. The CDR3 DNA reads TGTGCCATCAGTGTATCCCGTGAGGGGTCCTACGAGCAGTACTTC.

The chain links TRBV7-9 to TRBJ2-1; the D is unclear. Germline CDR1 is SEHNR and CDR2 is FQNEAQ (reference sequence). The CDR3 is 12 amino acids. V lost 5 bases and J 6 bases, leaving 8 bases between the germline ends. The CDR3 DNA sequence: TGTGCCAGCAGCCCGCATCTCAATGAGCAGTTCTTC. It codes for CASSPHLNEQFF. The variable domain in full, completed from reference TRBV7-9 and TRBJ2-1, reads DTGVSQNPRHKITKRGQNVTFRCDPISEHNRLYWYRQTLGQGPEFLTYFQNEAQLEKSRLLSDRFSAERPKGSFSTLEIQRTEQGDSAMYLCASSPHLNEQFFGPGTRLTVL.

V gene TRBV10-2 combines with J gene TRBJ1-2; weak D call: TRBD1 (5 bases). V was pared by 0 bases and J by 3 bases, with 11 bases between. The CDR3 totals 15 residues. Germline assignment: CDR1 WSHSY and CDR2 SAAADI. CDR3 amino acids: CASSESGVLDYGYTF. The DNA for the CDR3 is TGCGCCAGCAGTGAGTCAGGGGTCTTAGACTATGGCTACACCTTC.

The V and J genes are TRBV29-1 and TRBJ1-3; maybe TRBD1 (5 bases). CDR1 and CDR2 from the germline V gene are SQVTM and ANQGSEA. The CDR3 is made up of 14 amino acids. The V end lost 2 bases, the J end lost 0 bases, and 8 bases lay between the germline ends. CDR3 residues: CSVETGDSGNTIYF. The CDR3 bases are TGCAGCGTTGAAACAGGAGACTCTGGAAACACCATATATTTT.

V is TRBV2 and J is TRBJ2-7; no clear D gene. CDR1 is SNHLY and CDR2 is FYNNEI in the germline V gene. There are 12 residues in the CDR3. V was pared by 4 bases and J by 7 bases, with 11 bases between. CDR3 loop: CASSGQPREQYF. In DNA, the CDR3 is TGTGCCAGCAGTGGACAACCGAGGGAGCAGTACTTC.

The chain is built from TRBV29-1 and TRBJ2-1; D is perhaps TRBD2 (7 bases). CDR1 is SQVTM, CDR2 ANQGSEA, per germline. The V gene lost 7 bases and the J gene lost 5 bases, with 15 bases spanning the gap. The CDR3 runs 13 residues. The CDR3 sequence is CSGRGGADNEQFF. For the CDR3, the DNA is TGCAGCGGTCGAGGGGGGGCGGACAATGAGCAGTTCTTC.

This clone has a single count. The gene calls are TRBV7-2 and TRBJ2-1, with unresolved D. V was cut by 1 base and J by 6 bases, with 7 bases left in between. The CDR3 has 13 amino acids. Germline CDR1 is SGHTA and CDR2 is FQGNSA. CDR3 protein: CASSLGVGNEQFF. The CDR3 DNA reads TGTGCCAGCAGCTTAGGTGTTGGCAATGAGCAGTTCTTC.

CDR3 in DNA: TGTGCCACCGCGACGAACACTGAAGCTTTCTTT. Translated, it gives CATATNTEAFF. The rearrangement links TRBV6-5 to TRBJ1-1; no reliable D call. Trimming stripped 10 bases from V and 1 base from J, with 7 bases between. Germline V gene sequence: CDR1 MNHEY, CDR2 SVGAGI. CDR3 length: 11 amino acids.

This sequence joins TRBV5-1 and TRBJ2-3, with TRBD2 identical over 10 bases. The trim removed 3 bases at V and 4 bases at J, leaving 2 bases unmatched. Per germline, CDR1 SGHRS and CDR2 YFSETQ. CDR3 length: 14 residues. CDR3: CASSSAGGSDTQYF. In nucleotides, the CDR3 is TGCGCCAGCAGCTCAGCGGGGGGGTCAGATACGCAGTATTTT.

For the CDR3, the DNA is TGCAGCGTTCGACAGGGGGCAGTGGGTGAAGCTTTCTTT. This encodes CSVRQGAVGEAFF. The chain recombines TRBV29-1 with TRBJ1-1, with 10 bases that match TRBD1. V shed 5 bases and J 7 bases; nucleotides not matched to a gene: 7. This CDR3 has 13 amino acids. CDR1 and CDR2 from the germline V gene are SQVTM and ANQGSEA.